The clone carrying this T cell receptor (beta chain) was counted between two and nine times. The CDR3 has 16 amino acids. Germline assignment: CDR1 MNHEY and CDR2 SVGAGI. V lost 0 bases, J lost 2 bases, and 13 bases lay in between. This entry comes from a study of T-cell memory formation after mild COVID-19. MiXCR was run by TCRdb on the 5' RACE reads, yielding one entry per CDR3 protein. The repertoire holds 210,000 or so distinct CDR3 sequences, with under 12% as singletons. Sequencing was done on a sample of PBMCs or a T cell subset sorted from them (not recorded which). The rearrangement uses TRBV6-5 and TRBJ2-5; no clear D gene. The TCR was taken from a man younger than 35 who had mild COVID-19 (a few samples of this study predate the infection). Cell type and time point are not known. The CDR3 nucleotides read TGTGCCAGCAGTTACTCGAGATTCGAATTACAAGAGACCCAGTACTTC. As protein: CASSYSRFELQETQYF.